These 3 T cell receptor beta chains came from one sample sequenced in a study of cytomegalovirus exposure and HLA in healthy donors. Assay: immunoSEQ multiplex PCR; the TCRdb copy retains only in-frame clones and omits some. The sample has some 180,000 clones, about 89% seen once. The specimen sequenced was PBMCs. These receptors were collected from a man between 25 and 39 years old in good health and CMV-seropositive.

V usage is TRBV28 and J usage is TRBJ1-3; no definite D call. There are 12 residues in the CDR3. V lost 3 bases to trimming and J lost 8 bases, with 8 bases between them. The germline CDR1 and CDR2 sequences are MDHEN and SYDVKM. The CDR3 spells CASSFGRDTIYF. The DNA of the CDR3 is TGTGCCAGCAGTTTTGGGAGAGACACCATATATTTT.

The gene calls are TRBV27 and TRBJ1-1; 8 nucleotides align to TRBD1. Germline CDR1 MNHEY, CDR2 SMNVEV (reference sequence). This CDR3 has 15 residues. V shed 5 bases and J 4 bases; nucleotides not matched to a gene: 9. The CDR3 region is CASSKIWTGSTEAFF. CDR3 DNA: TGTGCCAGCAGTAAAATCTGGACAGGGAGCACTGAAGCTTTCTTT.

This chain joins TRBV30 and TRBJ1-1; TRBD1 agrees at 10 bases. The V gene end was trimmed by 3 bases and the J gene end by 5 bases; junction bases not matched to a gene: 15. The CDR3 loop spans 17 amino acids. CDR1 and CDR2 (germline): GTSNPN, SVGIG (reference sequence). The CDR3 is CAWSDLAKGQGKTEAFF. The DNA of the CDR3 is TGTGCCTGGAGCGATCTCGCAAAGGGACAGGGGAAGACTGAAGCTTTCTTT. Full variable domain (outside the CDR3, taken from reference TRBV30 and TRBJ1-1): SQTIHQWPATLVQPVGSPLSLECTVEGTSNPNLYWYRQAAGRGLQLLFYSVGIGQISSEVPQNLSASRPQDRQFILSSKKLLLSDSGFYLCAWSDLAKGQGKTEAFFGQGTRLTVV.